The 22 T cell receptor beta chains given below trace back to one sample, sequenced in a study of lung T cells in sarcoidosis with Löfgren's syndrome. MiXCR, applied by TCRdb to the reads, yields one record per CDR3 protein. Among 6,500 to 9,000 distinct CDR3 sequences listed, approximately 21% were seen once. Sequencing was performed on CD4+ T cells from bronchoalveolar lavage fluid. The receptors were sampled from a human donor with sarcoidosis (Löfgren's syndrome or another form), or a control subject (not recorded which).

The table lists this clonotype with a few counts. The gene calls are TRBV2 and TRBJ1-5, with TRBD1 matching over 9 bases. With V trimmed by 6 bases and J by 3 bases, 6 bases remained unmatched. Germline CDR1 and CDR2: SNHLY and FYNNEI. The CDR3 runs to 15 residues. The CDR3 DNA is TGTGCCAGCAGCCCCTGGACAGGGGTCAATCAGCCCCAGCATTTT. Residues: CASSPWTGVNQPQHF.

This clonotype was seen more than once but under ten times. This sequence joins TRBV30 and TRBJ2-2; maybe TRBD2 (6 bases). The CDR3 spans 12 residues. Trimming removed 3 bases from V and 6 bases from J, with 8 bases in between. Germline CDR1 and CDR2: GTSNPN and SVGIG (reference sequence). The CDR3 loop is CAWREGAGELFF. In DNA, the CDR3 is TGTGCCTGGAGGGAGGGTGCCGGGGAGCTGTTTTTT.

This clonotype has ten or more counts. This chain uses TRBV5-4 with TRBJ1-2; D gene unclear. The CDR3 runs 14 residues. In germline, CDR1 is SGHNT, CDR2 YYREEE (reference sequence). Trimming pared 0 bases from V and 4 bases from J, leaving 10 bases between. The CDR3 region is CASSLDQSSYGYTF. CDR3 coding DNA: TGTGCCAGCAGCTTGGACCAGTCCTCCTATGGCTACACCTTC.

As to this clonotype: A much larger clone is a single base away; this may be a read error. Written as DNA, the CDR3 is TGTGCCAGTAATAGGTCTAGCGGCACAGATACGCAGTATTTT. Protein sequence: CASNRSSGTDTQYF. This rearrangement joins TRBV19 to TRBJ2-3, with TRBD2 as a possible D gene (6 bases). The length of the CDR3 is 14 residues. Germline V gives CDR1 LNHDA, CDR2 SQIVND (reference sequence). Trimming pared 7 bases from V and 1 base from J, leaving 12 bases between.

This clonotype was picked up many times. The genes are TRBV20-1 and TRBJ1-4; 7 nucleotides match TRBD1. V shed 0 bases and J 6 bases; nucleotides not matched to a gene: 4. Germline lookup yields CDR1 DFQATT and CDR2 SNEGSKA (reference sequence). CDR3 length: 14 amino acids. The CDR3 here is CSARDGRGHEKLFF. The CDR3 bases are TGCAGTGCTAGAGACGGGAGGGGGCATGAAAAACTGTTTTTT.

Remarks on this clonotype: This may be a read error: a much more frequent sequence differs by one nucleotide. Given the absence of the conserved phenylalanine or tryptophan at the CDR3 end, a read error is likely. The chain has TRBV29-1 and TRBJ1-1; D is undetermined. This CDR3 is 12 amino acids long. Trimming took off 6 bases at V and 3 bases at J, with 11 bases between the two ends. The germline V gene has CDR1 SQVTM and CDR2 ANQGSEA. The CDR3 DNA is TGCAGCGTAATGGACTCGGACACTGAAGCTTTCCTT. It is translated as CSVMDSDTEAFL.

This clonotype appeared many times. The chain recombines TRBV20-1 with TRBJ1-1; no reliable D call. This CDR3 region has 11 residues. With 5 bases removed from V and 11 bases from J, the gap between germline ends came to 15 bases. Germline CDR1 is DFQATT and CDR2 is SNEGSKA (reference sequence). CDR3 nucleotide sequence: TGCAGTGCTGGGCGGGTGGATAGGGCTTTCTTT. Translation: CSAGRVDRAFF.

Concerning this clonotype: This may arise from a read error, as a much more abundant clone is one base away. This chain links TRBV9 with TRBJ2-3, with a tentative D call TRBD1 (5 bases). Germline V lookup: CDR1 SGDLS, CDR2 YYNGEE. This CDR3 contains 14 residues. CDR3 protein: CTSNWGLRTDTQYF. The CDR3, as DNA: TGTACCAGCAACTGGGGCTTACGCACAGATACGCAGTATTTT.

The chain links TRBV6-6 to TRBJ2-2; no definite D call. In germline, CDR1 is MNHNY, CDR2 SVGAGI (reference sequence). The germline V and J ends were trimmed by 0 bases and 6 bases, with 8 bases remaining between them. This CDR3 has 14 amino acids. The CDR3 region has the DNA TGTGCCAGCAGTTACTCGACGGCGCCCGGGGAGCTGTTTTTT. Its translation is CASSYSTAPGELFF.

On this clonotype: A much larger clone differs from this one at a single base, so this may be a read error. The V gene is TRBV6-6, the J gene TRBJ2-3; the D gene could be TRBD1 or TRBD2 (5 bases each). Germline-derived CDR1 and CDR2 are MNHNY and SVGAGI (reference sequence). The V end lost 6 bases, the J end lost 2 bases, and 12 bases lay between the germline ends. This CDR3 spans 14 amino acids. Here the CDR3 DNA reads TGTGCCAGCAGGGCGACGGGGCTCACAGATACGCAGTATTTT. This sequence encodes CASRATGLTDTQYF.

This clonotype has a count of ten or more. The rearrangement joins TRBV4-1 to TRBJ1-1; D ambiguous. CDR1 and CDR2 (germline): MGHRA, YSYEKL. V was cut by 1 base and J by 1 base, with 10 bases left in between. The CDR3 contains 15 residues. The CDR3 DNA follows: TGCGCCAGCAGCCAAGTGGGCACCGAGAACACTGAAGCTTTCTTT. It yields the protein CASSQVGTENTEAFF.

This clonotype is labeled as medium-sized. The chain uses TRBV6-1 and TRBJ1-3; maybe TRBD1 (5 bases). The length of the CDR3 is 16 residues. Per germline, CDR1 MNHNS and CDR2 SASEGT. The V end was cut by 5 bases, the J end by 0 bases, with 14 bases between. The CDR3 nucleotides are TGTGCCAGCAGTCAGGGCTTCAGGAGCTCTGGAAACACCATATATTTT. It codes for CASSQGFRSSGNTIYF.

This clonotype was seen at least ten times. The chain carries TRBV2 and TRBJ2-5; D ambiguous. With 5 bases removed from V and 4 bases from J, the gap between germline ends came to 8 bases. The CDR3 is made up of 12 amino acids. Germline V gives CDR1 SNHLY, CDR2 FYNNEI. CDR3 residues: CASSLRAETQYF. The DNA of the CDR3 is TGTGCCAGCAGTCTAAGGGCAGAGACCCAGTACTTC. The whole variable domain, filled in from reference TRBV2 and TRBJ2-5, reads EPEVTQTPSHQVTQMGQEVILRCVPISNHLYFYWYRQILGQKVEFLVSFYNNEISEKSEIFDDQFSVERPDGSNFTLKIRSTKLEDSAMYFCASSLRAETQYFGPGTRLLVL.

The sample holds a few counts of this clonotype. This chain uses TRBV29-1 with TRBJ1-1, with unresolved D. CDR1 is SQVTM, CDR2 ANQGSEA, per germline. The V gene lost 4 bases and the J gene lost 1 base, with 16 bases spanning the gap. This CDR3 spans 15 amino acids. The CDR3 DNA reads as TGCAGCGTTGCCTTGCCCCACCGGGCGAACACTGAAGCTTTCTTT. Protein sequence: CSVALPHRANTEAFF.

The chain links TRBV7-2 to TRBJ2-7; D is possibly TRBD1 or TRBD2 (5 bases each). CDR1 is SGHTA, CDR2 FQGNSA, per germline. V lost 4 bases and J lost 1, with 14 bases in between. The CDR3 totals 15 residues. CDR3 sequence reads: CASSYRDAGSYEQYF. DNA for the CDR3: TGTGCCAGCAGCTACCGGGACGCCGGTTCCTACGAGCAGTACTTC.

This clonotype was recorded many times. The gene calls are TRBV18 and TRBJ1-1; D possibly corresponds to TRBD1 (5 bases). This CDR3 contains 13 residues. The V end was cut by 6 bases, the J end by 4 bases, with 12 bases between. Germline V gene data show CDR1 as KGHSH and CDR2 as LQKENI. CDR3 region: CASSGGVGTEAFF. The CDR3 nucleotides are TGTGCCAGCTCCGGGGGTGTCGGCACTGAAGCTTTCTTT.

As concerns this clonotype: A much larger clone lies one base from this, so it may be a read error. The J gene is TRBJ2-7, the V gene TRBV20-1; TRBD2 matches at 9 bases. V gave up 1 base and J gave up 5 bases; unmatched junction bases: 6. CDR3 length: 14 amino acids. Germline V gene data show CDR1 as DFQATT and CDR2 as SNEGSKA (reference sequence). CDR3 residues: CSARGPRTSDEQYF. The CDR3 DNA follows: TGCAGTGCTAGAGGTCCCCGGACTAGCGACGAGCAGTACTTC.

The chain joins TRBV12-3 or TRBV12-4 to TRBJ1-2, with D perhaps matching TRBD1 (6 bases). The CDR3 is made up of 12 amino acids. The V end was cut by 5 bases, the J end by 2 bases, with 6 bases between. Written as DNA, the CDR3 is TGTGCCAGCAGTCAGGGGAACTATGGCTACACCTTC. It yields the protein CASSQGNYGYTF.

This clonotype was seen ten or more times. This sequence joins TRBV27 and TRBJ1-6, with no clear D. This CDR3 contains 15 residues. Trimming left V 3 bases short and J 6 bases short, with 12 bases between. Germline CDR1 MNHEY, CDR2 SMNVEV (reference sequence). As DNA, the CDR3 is TGTGCCAGCAGTTTGGAGGAACGAAGTAATTCACCCCTCCACTTT. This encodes CASSLEERSNSPLHF.

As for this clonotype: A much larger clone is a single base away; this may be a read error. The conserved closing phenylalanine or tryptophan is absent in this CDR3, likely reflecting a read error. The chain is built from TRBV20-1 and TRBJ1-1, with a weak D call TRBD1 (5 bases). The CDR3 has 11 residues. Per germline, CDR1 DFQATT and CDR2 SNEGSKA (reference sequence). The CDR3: CSPGGNTEAFY. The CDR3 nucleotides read TGCAGCCCTGGGGGGAACACTGAAGCTTTCTAT.

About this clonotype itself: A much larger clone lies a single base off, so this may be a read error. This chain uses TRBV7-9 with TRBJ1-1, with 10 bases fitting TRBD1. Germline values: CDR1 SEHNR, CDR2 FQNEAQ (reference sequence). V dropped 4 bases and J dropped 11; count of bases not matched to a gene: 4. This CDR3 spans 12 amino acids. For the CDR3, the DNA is TGTGCCAGCAGCTCCCGGGACAGGGGTGCTTTCTTT. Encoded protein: CASSSRDRGAFF.

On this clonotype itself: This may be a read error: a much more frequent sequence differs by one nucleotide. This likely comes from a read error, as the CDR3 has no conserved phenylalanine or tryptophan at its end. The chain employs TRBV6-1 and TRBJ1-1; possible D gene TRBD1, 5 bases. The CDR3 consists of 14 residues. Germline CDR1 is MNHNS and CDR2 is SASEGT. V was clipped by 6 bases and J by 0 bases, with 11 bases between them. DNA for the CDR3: TGTGCCAGCAGCAGGACAACCCTGAACACTGAAGCTTTCTTG. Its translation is CASSRTTLNTEAFL.